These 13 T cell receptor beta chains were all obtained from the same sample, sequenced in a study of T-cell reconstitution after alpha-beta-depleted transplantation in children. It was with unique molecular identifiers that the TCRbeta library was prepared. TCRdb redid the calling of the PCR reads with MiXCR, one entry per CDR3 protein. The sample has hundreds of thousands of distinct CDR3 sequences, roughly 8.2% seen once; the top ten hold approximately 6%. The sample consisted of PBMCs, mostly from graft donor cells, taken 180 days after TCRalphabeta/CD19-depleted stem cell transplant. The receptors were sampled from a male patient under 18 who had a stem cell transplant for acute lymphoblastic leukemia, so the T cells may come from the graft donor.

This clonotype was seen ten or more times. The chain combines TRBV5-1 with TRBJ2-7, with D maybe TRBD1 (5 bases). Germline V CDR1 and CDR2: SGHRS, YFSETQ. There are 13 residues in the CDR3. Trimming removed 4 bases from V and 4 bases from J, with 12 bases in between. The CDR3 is CASSEHRLYEQYF. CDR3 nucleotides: TGCGCCAGCAGCGAACACAGGTTGTACGAGCAGTACTTC.

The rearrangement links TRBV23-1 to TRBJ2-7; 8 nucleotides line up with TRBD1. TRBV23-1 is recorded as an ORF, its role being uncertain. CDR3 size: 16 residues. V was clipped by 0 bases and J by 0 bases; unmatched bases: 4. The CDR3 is CASSQSWTGSSYEQYF. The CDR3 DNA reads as TGCGCCAGCAGTCAATCTTGGACAGGGAGCTCCTACGAGCAGTACTTC.

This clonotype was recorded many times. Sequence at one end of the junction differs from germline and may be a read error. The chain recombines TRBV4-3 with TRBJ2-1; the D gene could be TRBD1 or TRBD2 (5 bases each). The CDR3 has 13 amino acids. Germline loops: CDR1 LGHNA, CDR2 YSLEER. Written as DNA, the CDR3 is TGCGCCATCAGCCAAGATCCGGGGACTGAGCAGTTCTTC. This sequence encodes CAISQDPGTEQFF.

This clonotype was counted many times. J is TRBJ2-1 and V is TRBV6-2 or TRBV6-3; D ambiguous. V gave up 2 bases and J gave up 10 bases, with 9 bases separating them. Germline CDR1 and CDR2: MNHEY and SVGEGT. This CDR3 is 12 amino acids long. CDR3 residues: CASSYNLNEQFF. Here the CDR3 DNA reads TGTGCCAGCAGTTACAATCTGAACGAGCAGTTCTTC.

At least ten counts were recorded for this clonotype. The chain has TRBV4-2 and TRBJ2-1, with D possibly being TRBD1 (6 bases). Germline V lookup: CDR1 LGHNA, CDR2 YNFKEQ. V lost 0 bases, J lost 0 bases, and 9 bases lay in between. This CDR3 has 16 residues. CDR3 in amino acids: CASSQDQGSSYNEQFF. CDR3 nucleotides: TGTGCCAGCAGCCAAGATCAGGGGAGCTCCTACAATGAGCAGTTCTTC.

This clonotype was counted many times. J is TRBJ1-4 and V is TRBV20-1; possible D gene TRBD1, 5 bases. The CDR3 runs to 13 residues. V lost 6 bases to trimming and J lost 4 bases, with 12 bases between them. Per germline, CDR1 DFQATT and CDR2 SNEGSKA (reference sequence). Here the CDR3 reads CSAPTEINEKLFF. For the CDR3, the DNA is TGCAGTGCCCCGACAGAAATTAATGAAAAACTGTTTTTT.

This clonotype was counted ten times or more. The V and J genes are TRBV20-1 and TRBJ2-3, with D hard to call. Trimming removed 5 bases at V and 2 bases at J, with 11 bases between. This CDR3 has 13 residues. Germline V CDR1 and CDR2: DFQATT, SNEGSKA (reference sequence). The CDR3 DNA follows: TGCAGTGCTGACGGGTCATTCACAGATACGCAGTATTTT. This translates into CSADGSFTDTQYF.

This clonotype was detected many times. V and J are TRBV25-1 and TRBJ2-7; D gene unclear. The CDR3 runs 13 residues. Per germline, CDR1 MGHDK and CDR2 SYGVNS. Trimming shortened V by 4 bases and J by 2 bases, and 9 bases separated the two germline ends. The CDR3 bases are TGTGCCAGCAGTGGGTCGGTTACCTACGAGCAGTACTTC. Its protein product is CASSGSVTYEQYF.

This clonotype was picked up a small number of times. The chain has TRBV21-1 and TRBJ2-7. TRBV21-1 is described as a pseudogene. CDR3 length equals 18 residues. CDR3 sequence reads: CASSKGRGGSKGPYEQYF. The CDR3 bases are TGTGCCAGCAGCAAAGGGCGAGGTGGAAGCAAAGGTCCCTACGAGCAGTACTTC.

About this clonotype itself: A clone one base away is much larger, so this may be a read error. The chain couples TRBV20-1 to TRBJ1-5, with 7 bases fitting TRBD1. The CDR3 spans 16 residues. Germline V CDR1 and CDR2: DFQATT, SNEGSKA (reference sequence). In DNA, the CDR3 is TGCTGTGCTAGGGGGCAGGGAGGGGCTGGGTATCAGCCCCAGCATTTT. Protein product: CCARGQGGAGYQPQHF.

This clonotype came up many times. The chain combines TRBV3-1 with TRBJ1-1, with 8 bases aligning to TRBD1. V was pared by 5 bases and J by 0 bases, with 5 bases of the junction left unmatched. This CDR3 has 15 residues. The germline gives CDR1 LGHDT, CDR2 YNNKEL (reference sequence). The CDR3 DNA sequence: TGTGCCAGCAGCACCGGGGACAGGTTGAACACTGAAGCTTTCTTT. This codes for CASSTGDRLNTEAFF. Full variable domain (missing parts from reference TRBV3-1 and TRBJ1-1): DTAVSQTPKYLVTQMGNDKSIKCEQNLGHDTMYWYKQDSKKFLKIMFSYNNKELIINETVPNRFSPKSPDKAHLNLHINSLELGDSAVYFCASSTGDRLNTEAFFGQGTRLTVV.

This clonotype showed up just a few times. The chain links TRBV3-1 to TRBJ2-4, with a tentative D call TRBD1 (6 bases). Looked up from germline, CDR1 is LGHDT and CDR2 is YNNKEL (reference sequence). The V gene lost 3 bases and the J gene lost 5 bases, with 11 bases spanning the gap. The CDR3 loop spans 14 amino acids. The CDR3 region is CASSQPGAQNIQYF. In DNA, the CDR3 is TGTGCCAGCAGCCAGCCAGGGGCCCAAAACATTCAGTACTTC.

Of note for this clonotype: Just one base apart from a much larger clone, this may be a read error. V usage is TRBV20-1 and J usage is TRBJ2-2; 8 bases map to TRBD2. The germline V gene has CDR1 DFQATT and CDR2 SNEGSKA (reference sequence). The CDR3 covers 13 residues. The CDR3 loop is CRARKTSAGELFF. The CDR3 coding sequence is TGCAGGGCTAGAAAGACTAGCGCCGGGGAGCTGTTTTTT.